These 9 T cell receptor beta chains were sequenced from one sample in a study of beta chain features in type 1 diabetes. The isolated RNA, all of it, was reverse transcribed, so expressed TCRB transcripts were what got sequenced. The table came from immunoSEQ multiplex PCR; TCRdb's copy has only in-frame clones and leaves some out. The sample comprises 150,000 or so clones, 9.5% to 10% of which are singletons, and about 0.6% rests with the top ten. The sample comprised central memory CD4+ T cells from blood. These receptors were collected from a woman in her thirties or forties in good health.

This clone has only a few counts. The same CDR3 can be traced to other DNA sequences in this sample. This sequence joins TRBV18 and TRBJ2-5; perhaps TRBD2 as D (5 bases). From germline, CDR1 is KGHSH and CDR2 LQKENI. The V gene lost 2 bases and the J gene lost 1 base, with 5 bases spanning the gap. CDR3 length: 13 residues. The CDR3 here is CASSPGSQETQYF. CDR3 bases: TGTGCCAGCTCACCAGGGAGCCAAGAGACCCAGTACTTC.

In this sample, this clone turned up a few times. The rearrangement links TRBV2 to TRBJ1-1; D is ambiguous. CDR1 is SNHLY, CDR2 FYNNEI, per germline. V lost 8 bases and J lost 4, with 14 bases in between. This CDR3 has 13 residues. This CDR3 reads CASRGEVATEAFF. CDR3 nucleotides: TGTGCCAGCCGTGGGGAGGTAGCCACTGAAGCTTTCTTT.

The rearrangement joins TRBV14 to TRBJ1-2, with D possibly TRBD1 on 5 matching bases. The V gene lost 3 bases and the J gene lost 6 bases, with 17 bases spanning the gap. Germline V CDR1 and CDR2: SGHDN, FVKESK. CDR3 size: 15 residues. Written as DNA, the CDR3 is TGTGCCAGCAGCCATCAGGGATTCCTCAGGGATGGCTACACCTTC. Amino acid sequence: CASSHQGFLRDGYTF. Together with reference TRBV14 and TRBJ1-2, the CDR3 gives the full variable domain: EAGVTQFPSHSVIEKGQTVTLRCDPISGHDNLYWYRRVMGKEIKFLLHFVKESKQDESGMPNNRFLAERTGGTYSTLKVQPAELEDSGVYFCASSHQGFLRDGYTFGSGTRLTVV.

This clone has a handful of counts. The chain carries TRBV11-2 and TRBJ2-7; possibly TRBD1 for D (5 bases). CDR1 is SGHAT and CDR2 is FQNNGV in the germline V gene. The CDR3 covers 13 residues. V lost 5 bases and J lost 5, with 13 bases in between. In DNA form, the CDR3 reads TGTGCCAGCAGCACAAGCCAGGGTCACGAGCAGTACTTC. Amino acid sequence: CASSTSQGHEQYF.

The chain links TRBV6-1 to TRBJ1-1; D remains unclear. The CDR3 is 14 residues long. Germline lookup yields CDR1 MNHNS and CDR2 SASEGT. Between the trimmed V and J ends, which lost 5 bases and 11 bases, there was a span of 21 bases. CDR3 DNA: TGTGCCAGCAGTCTCGACCGGGCCTCTAGGAGGGCTTTCTTT. Translating gives CASSLDRASRRAFF.

Only a few counts were recorded for this clone. The chain has TRBV14 and TRBJ2-3, with D possibly matching TRBD2 (5 bases). Trimming removed 1 base from V and 1 base from J, with 9 bases in between. Germline assignment: CDR1 SGHDN and CDR2 FVKESK. The CDR3 is 15 residues long. Here the CDR3 DNA reads TGTGCCAGCAGCCAAGGACTACATCGCACAGATACGCAGTATTTT. Translation: CASSQGLHRTDTQYF.

With respect to this clone: One end of the junction does not line up with germline, which may come from a read error. This chain joins TRBV6-1 and TRBJ2-7; D not certain. The germline CDR1 and CDR2 sequences are MNHNS and SASEGT. This CDR3 comprises 11 residues. Here the CDR3 DNA reads TGTGCCAGCAGGTCAGAGGTGTGGCTGGTTTTC. It yields the protein CASRSEVWLVF.

This clone turned up a few times. The rearrangement joins TRBV4-3 to TRBJ2-1, with unresolved D. Trimming cost V 4 bases and J 2 bases, with 15 bases left between them. The CDR3 is 16 amino acids. CDR1 is LGHNA, CDR2 YSLEER, per germline. The CDR3 reads CASSPSLYVAYNEQFF. The DNA for the CDR3 is TGCGCCAGCAGCCCGAGCCTGTATGTTGCCTACAATGAGCAGTTCTTC.

Only a few counts were recorded for this clone. In nucleotides, the CDR3 is TGTGCCAGCAGGGTGTACAAAAACACTGAAGCTTTCTTT. It codes for CASRVYKNTEAFF. This chain connects TRBV6-1 to TRBJ1-1, with no clear D. The germline V gene has CDR1 MNHNS and CDR2 SASEGT. This CDR3 comprises 13 residues. The V end was cut by 6 bases, the J end by 2 bases, with 10 bases between.